A single sample gave rise to the 18 T cell receptor beta chains below, sequenced in a study of spatial heterogeneity in lung cancer. Time point denoted: sample taken at primary tumor resection. Frozen PBMC, nontumor lung or tumor provided whole RNA, which was sequenced unsorted. In TCRdb, the 5' RACE reads were re-called with MiXCR into one record per CDR3 protein. Here the sample spans 40,000 or so distinct CDR3 sequences, roughly 7.4% being singletons. The sample was PBMCs, taken at surgery. The receptor source for this set is a male donor with early-stage non-small cell lung cancer.

V is TRBV15 and J is TRBJ1-1; D remains ambiguous. Germline CDR1 is LNHNV and CDR2 is YYDKDF (reference sequence). V lost 0 bases and J lost 7, with 9 bases in between. CDR3 length: 13 amino acids. CDR3 in DNA: TGTGCCACCAGCAGAGATATACGGGGTGAAGCTTTCTTT. Its protein is CATSRDIRGEAFF.

The table lists this clonotype with a few counts. The chain is built from TRBV7-3 and TRBJ2-3; 10 bases fit TRBD2. The V and J ends lost 5 bases and 1 base, in that order; junction bases with no gene match: 6. This CDR3 is 16 amino acids long. Germline V gives CDR1 SGHTA, CDR2 FQGTGA. The CDR3 DNA follows: TGTGCCAGCAGCGGAGCCGGGACTAGCGGCACAGATACGCAGTATTTT. This codes for CASSGAGTSGTDTQYF.

The table lists this clonotype with a count of one. It may be a read error: a sequence one base away is much more abundant. The V call is TRBV20-1, the J call TRBJ2-1; 11 positions match TRBD2. The CDR3 is 15 residues long. Germline CDR1 DFQATT, CDR2 SNEGSKA (reference sequence). The CDR3 spells CSARDLAGGINAQFF. CDR3 coding DNA: TGCAGTGCTAGAGATCTAGCGGGAGGAATCAATGCGCAGTTCTTC.

This clonotype appeared a few times. The chain joins TRBV15 to TRBJ2-2; 7 nucleotides match TRBD2. The length of the CDR3 is 17 residues. With V trimmed by 1 base and J by 3 bases, 8 bases remained unmatched. Germline CDR1 and CDR2: LNHNV and YYDKDF (reference sequence). The DNA for the CDR3 is TGTGCCACCAGCAGAGTACCCAGCGGGGCCTACACCGGGGAGCTGTTTTTT. Encoded protein: CATSRVPSGAYTGELFF.

This clonotype has at least ten counts. V usage is TRBV20-1 and J usage is TRBJ1-1; D unclear. The CDR3 loop spans 13 amino acids. Trimming pared 2 bases from V and 1 base from J, leaving 8 bases between. Germline V gene data show CDR1 as DFQATT and CDR2 as SNEGSKA (reference sequence). CDR3: CSARLAGNTEAFF. In DNA form, the CDR3 reads TGCAGTGCTAGATTGGCGGGGAACACTGAAGCTTTCTTT.

Ten or more counts support this clonotype. The genes are TRBV29-1 and TRBJ1-1; tentatively, D is TRBD1 (5 bases). V lost 4 bases to trimming and J lost 5 bases, with 11 bases between them. Per germline, CDR1 SQVTM and CDR2 ANQGSEA. This CDR3 region has 12 residues. CDR3 nucleotide sequence: TGCAGCGTTGGGCAGGGAGGTACTGAAGCTTTCTTT. Amino acid sequence: CSVGQGGTEAFF. The whole variable domain, remainder taken from reference TRBV29-1 and TRBJ1-1, is SAVISQKPSRDICQRGTSLTIQCQVDSQVTMMFWYRQQPGQSLTLIATANQGSEATYESGFVIDKFPISRPNLTFSTLTVSNMSPEDSSIYLCSVGQGGTEAFFGQGTRLTVV.

This clonotype was detected ten times or more. The chain recombines TRBV20-1 with TRBJ1-1; D possibly corresponds to TRBD1 (5 bases). Germline loops: CDR1 DFQATT, CDR2 SNEGSKA (reference sequence). V lost 6 bases, J lost 0 bases, and 14 bases lay in between. The CDR3 length is 14 residues. The CDR3 DNA is TGCAGTGCCCCCCGGGGCAGACTGAACACTGAAGCTTTCTTT. Protein: CSAPRGRLNTEAFF.

This rearrangement joins TRBV19 to TRBJ2-3; 7 positions agree with TRBD2. Trimming at V came to 0 bases and at J to 2 bases, leaving 5 bases not matched to a gene. There are 16 residues in the CDR3. Germline V gene data show CDR1 as LNHDA and CDR2 as SQIVND (reference sequence). The CDR3 nucleotides read TGTGCCAGTAGTATAGATGGGACTACATACACAGATACGCAGTATTTT. It codes for CASSIDGTTYTDTQYF.

Here the CDR3 reads CASTRETIEQYF. In nucleotides, the CDR3 is TGTGCCAGCACACGGGAAACGATCGAGCAGTACTTC. V is TRBV18 and J is TRBJ2-7; tentative D call: TRBD2 (5 bases). V was trimmed by 8 bases and J by 6 bases, leaving 14 bases between them. The CDR3 is 12 amino acids. The V gene's germline CDR1 is KGHSH and CDR2 LQKENI.

At least ten counts were recorded for this clonotype. The genes are TRBV19 and TRBJ2-1; D gene ambiguous. Trimming pared 3 bases from V and 3 bases from J, leaving 12 bases between. Germline V lookup: CDR1 LNHDA, CDR2 SQIVND (reference sequence). The CDR3 length is 15 residues. The CDR3 sequence is CASSMSVGIYNEQFF. CDR3 sequence (DNA): TGTGCCAGTAGTATGAGTGTGGGGATCTACAATGAGCAGTTCTTC. Full variable domain (missing parts from reference TRBV19 and TRBJ2-1): DGGITQSPKYLFRKEGQNVTLSCEQNLNHDAMYWYRQDPGQGLRLIYYSQIVNDFQKGDIAEGYSVSREKKESFPLTVTSAQKNPTAFYLCASSMSVGIYNEQFFGPGTRLTVL.

This clonotype has ten or more counts. The gene calls are TRBV6-2 or TRBV6-3 and TRBJ2-7; possibly TRBD2 for D (5 bases). Germline assignment: CDR1 MNHEY and CDR2 SVGEGT. V dropped 5 bases and J dropped 5 bases, with 10 bases sitting between them. This CDR3 has 12 residues. The DNA for the CDR3 is TGTGCCAGCAGTCAAACTAGGCACGAGCAGTACTTC. This sequence encodes CASSQTRHEQYF.

The table lists this clonotype with many counts. The V gene is TRBV24-1, the J gene TRBJ2-1, with D unclear. The CDR3 is 16 residues long. The V gene lost 0 bases and the J gene lost 0 bases, with 8 bases spanning the gap. Germline V lookup: CDR1 KGHDR, CDR2 SFDVKD. For the CDR3, the DNA is TGTGCCACCAGTGATTTGCAAGCGAGCTCCTACAATGAGCAGTTCTTC. It yields the protein CATSDLQASSYNEQFF.

This clonotype was seen only a few times. The chain joins TRBV5-1 to TRBJ2-1; 9 positions match TRBD2. CDR3 length equals 14 residues. CDR1 is SGHRS and CDR2 is YFSETQ in the germline V gene. V lost 1 base and J lost 9; bases outside the gene matches: 5. The CDR3 nucleotides are TGCGCCAGCAGCTTGACGGGACTAGCCAGTGAGCAGTTCTTC. This encodes CASSLTGLASEQFF.

For this clonotype: A read error may explain this, as a much larger clone is one base away. This chain connects TRBV19 to TRBJ2-1; 10 bases fit TRBD2. There are 14 residues in the CDR3. Looked up from germline, CDR1 is LNHDA and CDR2 is SQIVND (reference sequence). V trimming: 3 bases; J trimming: 12 bases; junction bases outside the gene matches: 8. CDR3 residues: CASSIGLAGAAQFF. The DNA for the CDR3 is TGTGCCAGTAGTATCGGTCTAGCGGGAGCTGCGCAGTTCTTC.

The CDR3 region has the DNA TGTGCCAGCAGCTTACAGAGGAGCTCCTACGAGCAGTACTTC. Its protein product is CASSLQRSSYEQYF. The J gene is TRBJ2-7, the V gene TRBV7-2; D is unclear. The CDR3 covers 14 residues. Trimming shortened V by 2 bases and J by 0 bases, and 8 bases separated the two germline ends. Germline CDR1 reads SGHTA; CDR2 reads FQGNSA.

Note on this clonotype: This may arise from a read error, as a much more abundant clone is one base away. The rearrangement joins TRBV7-2 to TRBJ2-1; D is uncertain. The length of the CDR3 is 13 residues. CDR1 SGHTA and CDR2 FQGNSA come from the germline V gene. CDR3 nucleotides: TGTGCCAGCAGCTTAGGGGCCTACAATAAGCAGTTCTTC. Protein: CASSLGAYNKQFF.

This clonotype has ten or more counts. This sequence joins TRBV11-2 and TRBJ1-5; D unclear. The germline CDR1 and CDR2 sequences are SGHAT and FQNNGV. The V end lost 1 base, the J end lost 5 bases, and 6 bases lay between the germline ends. This CDR3 has 13 amino acids. The CDR3 DNA sequence: TGTGCCAGCAGCTTAGGGAGGGATCAGCCCCAGCATTTT. It translates to CASSLGRDQPQHF.

This clonotype was detected many times. The chain links TRBV7-9 to TRBJ2-1; 10 positions match TRBD2. V gave up 5 bases and J gave up 14 bases; unmatched junction bases: 6. The V gene's germline CDR1 is SEHNR and CDR2 FQNEAQ (reference sequence). The CDR3 spans 12 residues. CDR3 sequence: CASSPNSGGKFF. DNA for the CDR3: TGTGCCAGCAGCCCTAATAGCGGGGGGAAGTTCTTC. Complete variable domain (other parts from reference TRBV7-9 and TRBJ2-1): DTGVSQNPRHKITKRGQNVTFRCDPISEHNRLYWYRQTLGQGPEFLTYFQNEAQLEKSRLLSDRFSAERPKGSFSTLEIQRTEQGDSAMYLCASSPNSGGKFFGPGTRLTVL.